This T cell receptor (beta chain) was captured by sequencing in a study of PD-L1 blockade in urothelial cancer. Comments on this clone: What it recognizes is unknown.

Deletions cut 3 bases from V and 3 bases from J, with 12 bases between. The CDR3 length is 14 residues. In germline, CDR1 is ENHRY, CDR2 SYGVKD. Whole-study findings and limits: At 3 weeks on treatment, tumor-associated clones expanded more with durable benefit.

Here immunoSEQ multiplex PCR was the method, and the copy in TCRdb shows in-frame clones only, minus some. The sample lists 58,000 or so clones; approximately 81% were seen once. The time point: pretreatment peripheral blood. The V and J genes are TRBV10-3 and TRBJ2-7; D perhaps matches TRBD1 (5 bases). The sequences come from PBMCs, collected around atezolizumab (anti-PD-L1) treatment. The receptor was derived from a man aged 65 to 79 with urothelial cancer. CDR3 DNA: TGTGCCATCAGTGAAAGTGCAGGGATCTACGAGCAGTACTTC. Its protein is CAISESAGIYEQYF.